Each of the 14 T cell receptor beta chains below was sequenced from the same sample in a study of blood T cell repertoires in COVID-19. Some clones are missing from TCRdb's copy, which holds only in-frame ones; the method was immunoSEQ multiplex PCR. The table records 250,000 to 350,000 clones, 85% to 90% of them present only once. The sample consisted of PBMCs or T cells enriched from blood (not recorded which). The origin of the receptors is a woman aged 18-35 years with acute COVID-19.

The chain employs TRBV2 and TRBJ2-1; 9 bases match TRBD1. The V segment lost 2 bases and the J segment 7 bases; nucleotides outside the gene matches: 9. This CDR3 is 16 amino acids long. Germline CDR1 is SNHLY and CDR2 is FYNNEI. The CDR3: CASSERHGTGINEQFF. In DNA, the CDR3 is TGTGCCAGCAGTGAAAGGCACGGGACAGGGATTAATGAGCAGTTCTTC.

The rearrangement links TRBV21-1 to TRBJ2-1; the table's D call, TRBD2, was not checked against the DNA. TRBV21-1 represents a pseudogene. This CDR3 has 15 amino acids. The CDR3: CASSKPAARYNEQFF. Written as DNA, the CDR3 is TGTGCCAGCAGCAAACCAGCGGCTAGATACAATGAGCAGTTCTTC.

This clone came up once. This chain joins TRBV4-1 and TRBJ1-4; tentatively, D is TRBD1 (5 bases). Germline lookup yields CDR1 MGHRA and CDR2 YSYEKL. Trimming took off 0 bases at V and 4 bases at J, with 12 bases between the two ends. The CDR3 is 16 residues long. The CDR3 DNA reads TGCGCCAGCAGCCAAGATCATCAGGGATTTAATGAAAAACTGTTTTTT. As protein: CASSQDHQGFNEKLFF.

Worth noting for this clone: This sample also contains other DNA sequences that code for the same CDR3. This chain joins TRBV5-4 and TRBJ1-2, with D tentatively TRBD1 (5 bases). Germline-derived CDR1 and CDR2 are SGHNT and YYREEE (reference sequence). This CDR3 region has 14 residues. Trimming shortened V by 0 bases and J by 5 bases, and 11 bases separated the two germline ends. CDR3 in amino acids: CASSLAQGYYGYTF. The CDR3 coding sequence is TGTGCCAGCAGCTTGGCCCAGGGTTATTATGGCTACACCTTC. The whole variable domain, remainder taken from reference TRBV5-4 and TRBJ1-2, is ETGVTQSPTHLIKTRGQQVTLRCSSQSGHNTVSWYQQALGQGPQFIFQYYREEENGRGNFPPRFSGLQFPNYSSELNVNALELDDSALYLCASSLAQGYYGYTFGSGTRLTVV.

This chain links TRBV4-3 with TRBJ2-1; D is unclear. Germline lookup yields CDR1 LGHNA and CDR2 YSLEER. This CDR3 contains 16 residues. The V and J ends lost 0 bases and 3 bases respectively, with 12 bases between them. In nucleotides, the CDR3 is TGCGCCAGCAGCCAAGATCATGGCGGCCTCTACAATGAGCAGTTCTTC. It translates to CASSQDHGGLYNEQFF.

This rearrangement joins TRBV29-1 to TRBJ1-4; D is undetermined. The CDR3 loop spans 14 amino acids. CDR1 is SQVTM and CDR2 is ANQGSEA in the germline V gene. The V end lost 4 bases, the J end lost 3 bases, and 12 bases lay between the germline ends. The chain's CDR3 is CSVAPREANEKLFF. The CDR3 DNA reads TGCAGCGTTGCCCCAAGGGAGGCTAATGAAAAACTGTTTTTT.

V usage is TRBV14 and J usage is TRBJ1-2; 7 nucleotides agree with TRBD1. V lost 4 bases to trimming and J lost 6 bases; unmatched junction nucleotides: 8. CDR1 is SGHDN, CDR2 FVKESK, per germline. The CDR3 spans 14 residues. The CDR3 spells CASSPHRDSDGYTF. The CDR3 nucleotides are TGTGCCAGCAGCCCCCACCGGGACAGCGATGGCTACACCTTC.

The chain joins TRBV28 to TRBJ1-2; 7 nucleotides align to TRBD1. There are 15 residues in the CDR3. Losses at the gene ends were 4 bases for V and 2 bases for J; bases not matched to a gene: 7. Germline CDR1 reads MDHEN; CDR2 reads SYDVKM. CDR3 amino acids: CASSSTGRWNYGYTF. CDR3 DNA: TGTGCCAGCAGTTCGACAGGGAGGTGGAACTATGGCTACACCTTC.

V and J are TRBV29-1 and TRBJ1-1; D is uncertain. Germline V gene sequence: CDR1 SQVTM, CDR2 ANQGSEA. The CDR3 has 12 residues. Trimming took off 1 base at V and 4 bases at J, with 7 bases between the two ends. CDR3 in amino acids: CSVEGAITEAFF. The CDR3 DNA follows: TGCAGCGTTGAAGGGGCAATCACTGAAGCTTTCTTT.

V and J are TRBV10-1 and TRBJ2-5; 14 bases are a match to TRBD2. The CDR3 totals 21 residues. The ends lost 4 bases at V and 1 base at J; junction bases unmatched: 17. CDR1 is WNHNN and CDR2 is SYGVQD in the germline V gene (reference sequence). CDR3 amino acids: CASSAIPGLAGEEEIQETQYF. In nucleotides, the CDR3 is TGCGCCAGCAGTGCAATCCCGGGACTAGCGGGAGAGGAAGAGATCCAAGAGACCCAGTACTTC.

This clone was counted once. The rearrangement joins TRBV19 to TRBJ2-6; 11 nucleotides match TRBD1. The trim removed 3 bases at V and 0 bases at J, leaving 4 bases unmatched. The germline V gene has CDR1 LNHDA and CDR2 SQIVND (reference sequence). The CDR3 contains 18 residues. In DNA form, the CDR3 reads TGTGCCAGTAGTATCTTAGGACAGGGGGCCTCTGGGGCCAACGTCCTGACTTTC. Encoded protein: CASSILGQGASGANVLTF.

The V gene is TRBV7-2, the J gene TRBJ2-5, with 7 nucleotides matching TRBD1. J was trimmed by 9 bases and V by 6 bases; bases with no gene match: 16. Germline CDR1 SGHTA, CDR2 FQGNSA. This CDR3 spans 15 amino acids. The CDR3 DNA reads TGTGCCAGCAGGGCCGGGACAGCAAAGCCGGAGGCCCAGTACTTC. Its protein is CASRAGTAKPEAQYF.

This clone has a handful of counts. The chain employs TRBV28 and TRBJ2-7; D unclear. The CDR3 totals 13 residues. CDR1 MDHEN and CDR2 SYDVKM come from the germline V gene. The V and J ends lost 3 bases and 7 bases respectively, with 13 bases between them. In nucleotides, the CDR3 is TGTGCCAGCAGTTTGAACCAGAGGAGAGAGCAGTACTTC. Its protein product is CASSLNQRREQYF. The whole variable domain, remainder taken from reference TRBV28 and TRBJ2-7, is DVKVTQSSRYLVKRTGEKVFLECVQDMDHENMFWYRQDPGLGLRLIYFSYDVKMKEKGDIPEGYSVSREKKERFSLILESASTNQTSMYLCASSLNQRREQYFGPGTRLTVT.

V and J are TRBV6-5 and TRBJ1-1, with 10 bases matching TRBD1. V was clipped by 4 bases and J by 0 bases; unmatched bases: 2. The CDR3 loop spans 15 amino acids. The V gene's germline CDR1 is MNHEY and CDR2 SVGAGI. DNA for the CDR3: TGTGCCAGCAGTTCGGACAGGGGGTTGAACACTGAAGCTTTCTTT. Amino acids: CASSSDRGLNTEAFF.